A single sample gave rise to the 27 T cell receptor beta chains below, sequenced in a study of T cells in Graves' hyperthyroidism and ophthalmopathy. TCR beta CDR3 regions were amplified from RNA. With the HTBI primer set, the TCR CDR3 went through a first round of RT-PCR. TCRdb called the multiplex PCR reads again in MiXCR, with one record for every CDR3 protein. The sample holds 400,000 to 500,000 distinct CDR3 sequences, roughly 14% seen once. Sequenced material: blood. The source of these receptors is a man aged 18 to 30 with Graves' ophthalmopathy.

In its sample, this clonotype was seen a few times. The V call is TRBV12-5, the J call TRBJ1-2, with a possible D match to TRBD1 (5 bases). This CDR3 has 13 amino acids. The V end was cut by 4 bases, the J end by 4 bases, with 10 bases between. The germline V gene has CDR1 LGHNT and CDR2 FRNRAP. For the CDR3, the DNA is TGTGCTAGTGGTTCATGGGGGAGCTATGGCTACACCTTC. It is translated as CASGSWGSYGYTF.

This clonotype was counted many times. The CDR3 loop is CAWSAGQGGYTF. CDR3 nucleotides: TGTGCCTGGAGTGCTGGACAGGGCGGCTACACCTTC. The chain carries TRBV30 and TRBJ1-2; 8 nucleotides align to TRBD1. Germline values: CDR1 GTSNPN, CDR2 SVGIG (reference sequence). Losses at the gene ends were 1 base for V and 8 bases for J; bases not matched to a gene: 3. The CDR3 has 12 amino acids.

This clonotype was seen ten or more times. The chain carries TRBV9 and TRBJ2-1, with 10 bases identical to TRBD2. Losses at the gene ends were 4 bases for V and 4 bases for J; bases not matched to a gene: 8. Germline CDR1 and CDR2: SGDLS and YYNGEE. This CDR3 is built from 16 residues. The DNA of the CDR3 is TGTGCCAGCAGCACCCAAAGACTAGCGGGTTACAATGAGCAGTTCTTC. Protein product: CASSTQRLAGYNEQFF. The entire variable domain, with the rest obtained from reference TRBV9 and TRBJ2-1, is as follows: DSGVTQTPKHLITATGQRVTLRCSPRSGDLSVYWYQQSLDQGLQFLIQYYNGEERAKGNILERFSAQQFPDLHSELNLSSLELGDSALYFCASSTQRLAGYNEQFFGPGTRLTVL.

This clonotype appeared many times. The J gene is TRBJ2-7, the V gene TRBV7-9, with D perhaps TRBD2 (6 bases). The germline V gene encodes CDR1 SEHNR and CDR2 FQNEAQ (reference sequence). The CDR3 runs to 15 residues. Trimming took off 5 bases at V and 1 base at J, with 15 bases between the two ends. CDR3 nucleotides: TGTGCCAGCAGCCCCGGGAGTTATTGGTCCTACGAGCAGTACTTC. Protein: CASSPGSYWSYEQYF.

This clonotype was seen at least ten times. The J gene is TRBJ2-7, the V gene TRBV2, with 8 bases that match TRBD2. This CDR3 region has 17 residues. Germline lookup yields CDR1 SNHLY and CDR2 FYNNEI. The trim removed 3 bases at V and 5 bases at J, leaving 15 bases unmatched. The DNA for the CDR3 is TGTGCCAGCAGTGATTTACTCTTTGTCAGCGGGAGAAACGAGCAGTACTTC. Amino acids: CASSDLLFVSGRNEQYF. Looking up the rest from reference TRBV2 and TRBJ2-7 gives the full variable domain: EPEVTQTPSHQVTQMGQEVILRCVPISNHLYFYWYRQILGQKVEFLVSFYNNEISEKSEIFDDQFSVERPDGSNFTLKIRSTKLEDSAMYFCASSDLLFVSGRNEQYFGPGTRLTVT.

The chain couples TRBV6-1 to TRBJ2-5, with 14 bases identical to TRBD2. The junction had 5 bases not matched to a gene; V was cut back by 5 bases and J by 9 bases. Germline CDR1 is MNHNS and CDR2 is SASEGT. The CDR3 extends over 14 amino acids. CDR3 sequence (DNA): TGTGCCAGCAGTAGGACTAGCGGGGGGAAGTCCCAGTACTTC. Translating it yields CASSRTSGGKSQYF.

This clonotype was counted many times. The chain has TRBV5-1 and TRBJ2-3; D possibly uses TRBD1 or TRBD2 (5 bases each). V gave up 2 bases and J gave up 1 base, with 11 bases separating them. The germline V gene has CDR1 SGHRS and CDR2 YFSETQ. The CDR3 spans 15 residues. CDR3 nucleotide sequence: TGCGCCAGCAGCTTATCCGGGACGGGCACAGATACGCAGTATTTT. Translating it yields CASSLSGTGTDTQYF.

This rearrangement joins TRBV14 to TRBJ1-2; 7 nucleotides agree with TRBD1. The germline gives CDR1 SGHDN, CDR2 FVKESK. Trimming cost V 2 bases and J 6 bases; bases outside gene matches: 9. The CDR3 spans 15 residues. The CDR3 DNA sequence: TGTGCCAGCAGCCAAAGCCGACAGGGTATTGATGGCTACACCTTC. Residues: CASSQSRQGIDGYTF.

This clonotype was seen repeatedly, ten times or more. The chain recombines TRBV12-3 or TRBV12-4 with TRBJ1-2; D is undetermined. V was clipped by 7 bases and J by 8 bases, with 17 bases between them. This CDR3 is built from 13 residues. CDR3 protein: CASTLWGGGGYTF. DNA for the CDR3: TGTGCCAGCACCCTATGGGGAGGTGGCGGCTACACCTTC.

The sample holds many counts of this clonotype. The chain joins TRBV6-1 to TRBJ2-5, with TRBD1 matching 9 bases. V lost 5 bases to trimming and J lost 5 bases; unmatched junction nucleotides: 6. The CDR3 sequence is 14 residues long. From germline, CDR1 is MNHNS and CDR2 SASEGT. CDR3 in DNA: TGTGCCAGCAGTATGGGACAGGGCAGGGAGACCCAGTACTTC. This codes for CASSMGQGRETQYF.

This clonotype was found many times. The chain carries TRBV29-1 and TRBJ2-5, with D maybe TRBD2 (5 bases). V lost 6 bases to trimming and J lost 7 bases, with 21 bases between them. Germline CDR1 is SQVTM and CDR2 is ANQGSEA. The CDR3 has 14 residues. The CDR3 loop reads CSVETNPRVRTQYF. CDR3 coding DNA: TGCAGCGTGGAGACTAACCCAAGAGTACGGACCCAGTACTTC.

Points on this clonotype: This may come from a read error, since a much larger clone is one base off. V usage is TRBV5-1 and J usage is TRBJ1-1; D gene unclear. Germline V lookup: CDR1 SGHRS, CDR2 YFSETQ. CDR3 length: 16 amino acids. V gave up 4 bases and J gave up 6 bases, with 22 bases separating them. CDR3 region: CASSLGSSVFNAEAFF. The DNA of the CDR3 is TGCGCCAGCAGCCTCGGGTCAAGTGTCTTTAACGCTGAAGCTTTCTTT.

This clonotype was seen repeatedly, ten times or more. V and J are TRBV11-2 and TRBJ2-3, with D tentatively TRBD1 (6 bases). The CDR3 contains 12 residues. Trimming pared 1 base from V and 9 bases from J, leaving 8 bases between. Germline loops: CDR1 SGHAT, CDR2 FQNNGV. The DNA of the CDR3 is TGTGCCAGCAGCTTAGCCCAGGGGACGCAGTATTTT. It translates to CASSLAQGTQYF.

The table lists this clonotype with many counts. The CDR3 protein is CAISESTMPTRYGYTF. The CDR3 region has the DNA TGTGCCATCAGTGAGTCGACGATGCCGACCCGCTATGGCTACACCTTC. The V gene is TRBV10-3, the J gene TRBJ1-2; D uncertain. V shed 0 bases and J shed 4 bases, with 15 bases lying between them. Germline lookup yields CDR1 ENHRY and CDR2 SYGVKD. CDR3 size: 16 residues.

At least ten counts were recorded for this clonotype. The gene calls are TRBV2 and TRBJ1-1, with D possibly matching TRBD1 (5 bases). CDR1 and CDR2 from the germline V gene are SNHLY and FYNNEI. V lost 8 bases and J 0 bases, leaving 13 bases between the germline ends. The CDR3 spans 14 residues. The CDR3 coding sequence is TGTGCCAGCCGTGTGGGCAGGGTGAACACTGAAGCTTTCTTT. It encodes CASRVGRVNTEAFF.

Details on this clonotype: The junction shows a germline mismatch at one end, possibly a read error. This chain joins TRBV19 and TRBJ2-1; a possible D gene is TRBD2 (6 bases). Germline V gene lookup returns CDR1 LNHDA and CDR2 SQIVND (reference sequence). CDR3 length: 15 amino acids. CDR3 DNA: TGTGCCAGTAGTATAGTTGGAGGGACCTACAATGGGCAGTTCTTC. As protein: CASSIVGGTYNGQFF.

The CDR3 reads CSARGGRGGGGGTDTQYF. The CDR3 nucleotides are TGCAGTGCTAGGGGGGGGAGGGGGGGGGGGGGGGGAACAGATACGCAGTATTTT. This chain joins TRBV20-1 and TRBJ2-3; perhaps TRBD2 as D (7 bases). Looked up from germline, CDR1 is DFQATT and CDR2 is SNEGSKA (reference sequence). The germline V and J ends were trimmed by 3 bases and 3 bases, with 25 bases remaining between them. This CDR3 contains 18 residues.

The sample holds many counts of this clonotype. The chain recombines TRBV20-1 with TRBJ1-5, with 7 bases fitting TRBD1. Germline CDR1 reads DFQATT; CDR2 reads SNEGSKA (reference sequence). The V and J ends lost 3 bases and 7 bases, in that order; junction bases with no gene match: 6. This CDR3 is 13 amino acids long. The CDR3 DNA reads as TGCAGTGCTAGGCGGCAGGGGGGCCAGCCCCAGCATTTT. Its translation is CSARRQGGQPQHF.

This clonotype was counted at least ten times. The genes are TRBV4-1 and TRBJ1-5; tentative D call: TRBD1 (5 bases). Germline loops: CDR1 MGHRA, CDR2 YSYEKL. The CDR3 runs 15 residues. With 5 bases removed from V and 3 bases from J, the gap between germline ends came to 14 bases. CDR3 protein: CASSASQGTNQPQHF. In nucleotides, the CDR3 is TGCGCCAGCAGCGCATCCCAGGGTACCAATCAGCCCCAGCATTTT.

V usage is TRBV19 and J usage is TRBJ2-2; possibly TRBD2 for D (7 bases). V was pared by 7 bases and J by 4 bases, with 16 bases between. CDR1 LNHDA and CDR2 SQIVND come from the germline V gene (reference sequence). The CDR3 length is 15 residues. Here the CDR3 reads CASTRGGAGTGELFF. CDR3 nucleotides: TGTGCCAGTACCCGAGGGGGGGCTGGCACCGGGGAGCTGTTTTTT.

The chain employs TRBV20-1 and TRBJ2-4; 10 nucleotides match TRBD2. V lost 3 bases, J lost 0 bases, and 8 bases stayed unmatched. The CDR3 spans 17 residues. Germline V gives CDR1 DFQATT, CDR2 SNEGSKA (reference sequence). The CDR3 reads CSARASGGFLAKNIQYF. Written as DNA, the CDR3 is TGCAGTGCTAGGGCTAGCGGGGGCTTCCTAGCCAAAAACATTCAGTACTTC.

In DNA form, the CDR3 reads TGCGCCAGCAGCCAATTCGGGTCTGGCGGCCTCTACGAGCAGTACTTC. This encodes CASSQFGSGGLYEQYF. V and J are TRBV4-1 and TRBJ2-7; D is unresolved. The CDR3 has 16 amino acids. The V and J ends lost 2 bases and 3 bases respectively, with 17 bases between them. Germline CDR1 and CDR2: MGHRA and YSYEKL.

This clonotype appeared many times. The J gene is TRBJ1-2, the V gene TRBV7-2; D possibly corresponds to TRBD1 (5 bases). Trimming took off 3 bases at V and 4 bases at J, with 12 bases between the two ends. The CDR3 runs 14 residues. Germline values: CDR1 SGHTA, CDR2 FQGNSA. Written as DNA, the CDR3 is TGTGCCAGCAGCTTTCAGGGCTCCTTCTATGGCTACACCTTC. Translating it yields CASSFQGSFYGYTF.

The chain couples TRBV13 to TRBJ2-7; 11 nucleotides line up with TRBD2. Germline CDR1 PRHDT, CDR2 FYEKMQ (reference sequence). The CDR3 is 15 residues long. With V trimmed by 5 bases and J by 0 bases, 3 bases remained unmatched. The CDR3 sequence: CASSLAGGISYEQYF. In DNA form, the CDR3 reads TGTGCCAGCAGCCTAGCGGGGGGCATCTCCTACGAGCAGTACTTC. The variable domain in full, with the rest retrieved from reference TRBV13 and TRBJ2-7, is AAGVIQSPRHLIKEKRETATLKCYPIPRHDTVYWYQQGPGQDPQFLISFYEKMQSDKGSIPDRFSAQQFSDYHSELNMSSLELGDSALYFCASSLAGGISYEQYFGPGTRLTVT.

This clonotype was seen many times. CDR3 loop: CASSLGVGGPSDTQYF. Here the CDR3 DNA reads TGTGCCAGCAGCTTAGGTGTGGGAGGGCCCTCAGATACGCAGTATTTT. The chain links TRBV11-3 to TRBJ2-3, with TRBD2 matching over 7 bases. This CDR3 comprises 16 residues. Germline V gene sequence: CDR1 SGHNT, CDR2 YENEEA. J gave up 4 bases and V 1 base, and 8 bases lay outside the gene matches.

This clonotype was recorded at least ten times. The V gene is TRBV11-2, the J gene TRBJ2-5; possibly TRBD1 or TRBD2 for D (5 bases each). The germline gives CDR1 SGHAT, CDR2 FQNNGV. The V gene lost 4 bases and the J gene lost 4 bases, with 13 bases spanning the gap. This CDR3 has 14 amino acids. The CDR3 sequence is CASSSVAGGETQYF. The CDR3 DNA is TGTGCCAGCAGCTCGGTGGCTGGGGGAGAGACCCAGTACTTC.

This clonotype was recorded many times. The chain uses TRBV29-1 and TRBJ2-1, with a tentative D call TRBD1 (6 bases). The CDR3 covers 12 residues. V lost 6 bases and J lost 5, with 11 bases in between. Per germline, CDR1 SQVTM and CDR2 ANQGSEA. The CDR3 region is CSVEDSHNEQFF. CDR3 DNA: TGCAGCGTGGAGGACAGCCACAATGAGCAGTTCTTC.